This T cell receptor (beta chain) was sequenced during a study of spatial heterogeneity in lung cancer. TCRdb re-derived calls from the 5' RACE reads in MiXCR, one entry per CDR3 protein. The sample includes roughly 1,500 distinct CDR3 sequences, roughly 7.9% seen only once; the top ten take roughly a tenth. This CDR3 has 15 residues. The V and J ends lost 4 bases and 1 base respectively, with 9 bases between them. Germline lookup yields CDR1 KGHDR and CDR2 SFDVKD. Time point defined: sample taken at primary tumor resection. No cell sorting; template was whole RNA from tumor, lung tissue or PBMC. This clonotype came up once. This beta chain turned up in a library designed for alpha chains; as an off-target read, its abundance says little.

V gene TRBV24-1 combines with J gene TRBJ2-2; perhaps TRBD2 as D (6 bases). The clonotype originates from a female donor with early-stage non-small cell lung cancer. The sample consisted of normal lung tissue next to the tumor, taken at surgery. CDR3 nucleotide sequence: TGTGCCACCAGTGACGCGGGACGGAACACCGGGGAGCTGTTTTTT. Protein: CATSDAGRNTGELFF.